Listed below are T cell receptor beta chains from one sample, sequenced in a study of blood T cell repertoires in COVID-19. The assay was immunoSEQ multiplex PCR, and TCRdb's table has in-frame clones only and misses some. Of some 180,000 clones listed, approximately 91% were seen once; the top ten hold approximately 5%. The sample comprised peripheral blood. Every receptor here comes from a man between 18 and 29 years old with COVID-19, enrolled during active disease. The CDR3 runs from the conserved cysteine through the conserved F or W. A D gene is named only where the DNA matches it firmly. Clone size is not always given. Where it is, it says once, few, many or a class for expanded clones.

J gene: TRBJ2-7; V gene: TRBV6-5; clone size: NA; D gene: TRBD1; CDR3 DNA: TGTGCCGCCCGGTCCGTAGCCAGGGGGCAAGAGCAGTACTTC; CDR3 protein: CAARSVARGQEQYF
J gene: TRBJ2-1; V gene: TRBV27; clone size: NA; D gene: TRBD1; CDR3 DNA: TGTGCCAGCAATACAATCAGGGGGCCGTACAATGAGCAGTTCTTC; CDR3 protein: CASNTIRGPYNEQFF
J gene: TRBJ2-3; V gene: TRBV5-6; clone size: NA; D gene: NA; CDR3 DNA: TGTGCCAGCAGCCCCGGGACTAGCACAGATACGCAGTATTTT; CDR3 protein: CASSPGTSTDTQYF
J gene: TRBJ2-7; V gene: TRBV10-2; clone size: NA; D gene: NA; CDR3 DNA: TGCGCCAGCAGCCCGAGTGCCTACGAGCAGTACTTC; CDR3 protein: CASSPSAYEQYF
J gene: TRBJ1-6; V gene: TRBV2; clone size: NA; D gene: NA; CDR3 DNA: TGTGCCAGCAGTGAAGGTTTGGGCCGCAATTCACCCCTCCACTTT; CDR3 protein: CASSEGLGRNSPLHF
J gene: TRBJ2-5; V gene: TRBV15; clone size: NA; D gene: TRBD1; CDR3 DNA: TGTGCCACCACCCAGACAGGGAATATAGAGACCCAGTACTTC; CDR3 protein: CATTQTGNIETQYF
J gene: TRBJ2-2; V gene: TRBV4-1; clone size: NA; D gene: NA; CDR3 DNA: TGCGCCAGCAGCCAAGAACTCGGGGGGAACACCGGGGAGCTGTTTTTT; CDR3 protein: CASSQELGGNTGELFF
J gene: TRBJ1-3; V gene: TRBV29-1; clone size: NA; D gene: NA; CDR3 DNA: TGCAGCGTTACAGGGCGGACTGGAAACACCATATATTTT; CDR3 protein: CSVTGRTGNTIYF
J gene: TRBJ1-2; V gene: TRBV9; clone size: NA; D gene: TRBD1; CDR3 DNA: TGTGCCAGCAGCGTACCGGGACAGGGTAACTATGGCTACACCTTC; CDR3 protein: CASSVPGQGNYGYTF
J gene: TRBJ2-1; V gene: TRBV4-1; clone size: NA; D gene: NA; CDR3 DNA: TGCGCCAGCAGCCAAGGGGGAGCCGTGGGGAATGAGCAGTTCTTC; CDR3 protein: CASSQGGAVGNEQFF
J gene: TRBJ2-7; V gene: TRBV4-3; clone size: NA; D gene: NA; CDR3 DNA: TGCGCCAGCAGCCCAGAATCTCTGGCAGTCTACGAGCAGTACTTC; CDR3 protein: CASSPESLAVYEQYF
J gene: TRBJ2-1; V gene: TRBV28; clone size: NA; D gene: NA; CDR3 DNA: TGTGCCAGCAGTTTATACCCCGACAGGGAGGATGAGCAGTTCTTC; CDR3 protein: CASSLYPDREDEQFF
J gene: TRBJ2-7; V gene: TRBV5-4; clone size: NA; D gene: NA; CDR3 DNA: TGTGCCAGCAGCTTGGAGCGCTGGAACGAGCAGTACTTC; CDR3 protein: CASSLERWNEQYF
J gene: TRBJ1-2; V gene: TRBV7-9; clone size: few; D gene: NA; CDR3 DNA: TGTGCCAGCAGCGGAGAGGGGAGGGTGCCGATCTATGGCTACACCTTC; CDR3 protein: CASSGEGRVPIYGYTF
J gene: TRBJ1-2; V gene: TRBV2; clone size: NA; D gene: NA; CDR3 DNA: TGTGCCAGCAACCCAGACAGGTTAGATGGCTACACCTTC; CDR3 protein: CASNPDRLDGYTF
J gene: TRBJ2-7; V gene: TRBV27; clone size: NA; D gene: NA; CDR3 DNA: TGTGCCAGCAGTCCATCCGGGACAGAGCAGTACTTC; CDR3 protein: CASSPSGTEQYF
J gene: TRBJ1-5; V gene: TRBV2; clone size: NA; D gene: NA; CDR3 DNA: TGTGCCAGCAGTAAAACAGGGATCAATCAGCCCCAGCATTTT; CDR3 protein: CASSKTGINQPQHF
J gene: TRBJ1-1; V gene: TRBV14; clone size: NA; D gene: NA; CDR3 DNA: TGTGCCAGCAGCCTTACAGGGAGGAACACTGAAGCTTTCTTT; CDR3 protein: CASSLTGRNTEAFF
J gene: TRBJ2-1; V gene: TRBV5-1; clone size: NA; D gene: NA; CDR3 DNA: TGCGCCAGCAGCGTGTACACCTCCTACAATGAGCAGTTCTTC; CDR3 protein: CASSVYTSYNEQFF
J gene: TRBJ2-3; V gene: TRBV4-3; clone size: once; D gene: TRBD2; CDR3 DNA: TGCGCCAGCAGCCAAGCCCCCCGGACTAGCGGGAGTACAGATACGCAGTATTTT; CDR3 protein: CASSQAPRTSGSTDTQYF
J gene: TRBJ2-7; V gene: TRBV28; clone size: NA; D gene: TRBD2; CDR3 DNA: TGTGCCAGCAGTTTTGCCTTCGGACTAGCGGGCTACGAGCAGTACTTC; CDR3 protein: CASSFAFGLAGYEQYF
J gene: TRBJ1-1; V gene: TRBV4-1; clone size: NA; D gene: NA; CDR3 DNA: TGCGCCAGCAGCCAAGACAGTGAAGCTTTCTTT; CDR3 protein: CASSQDSEAFF
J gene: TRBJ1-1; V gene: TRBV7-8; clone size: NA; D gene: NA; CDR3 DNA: TGTGCCAGCAGCCCCACTCAGGTCAAGAATTTGAACACTGAAGCTTTCTTT; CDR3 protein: CASSPTQVKNLNTEAFF
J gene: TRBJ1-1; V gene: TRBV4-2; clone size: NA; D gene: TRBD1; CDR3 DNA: TGTGCCAGCAGCAAGGGACAGGGTGAAGCTTTCTTT; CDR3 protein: CASSKGQGEAFF
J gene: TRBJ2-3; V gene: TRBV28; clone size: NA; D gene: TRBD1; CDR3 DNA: TGTGCCAGCAGTTTATACCGGGACAGGGGAGATACGCAGTATTTT; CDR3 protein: CASSLYRDRGDTQYF
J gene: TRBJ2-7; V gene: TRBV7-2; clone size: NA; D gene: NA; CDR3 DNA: TGTGCCAGCAGCGTCGGGACTTTCTACGAGCAGTACTTC; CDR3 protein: CASSVGTFYEQYF
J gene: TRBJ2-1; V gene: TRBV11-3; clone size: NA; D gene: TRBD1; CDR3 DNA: TGTGCCAGCAGCTTAGGACAGGGGGAGCTATCATACAATGAGCAGTTCTTC; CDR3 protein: CASSLGQGELSYNEQFF
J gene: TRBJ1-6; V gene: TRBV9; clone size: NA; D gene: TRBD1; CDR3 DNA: TGTGCCAGCAGCTCGACGACAGGGAGTAATTCACCCCTCCACTTT; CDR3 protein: CASSSTTGSNSPLHF
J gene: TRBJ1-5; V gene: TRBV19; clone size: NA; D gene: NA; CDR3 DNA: TGTGCCAGTAGTATAATGGCAGGTTATAGCAATCAGCCCCAGCATTTT; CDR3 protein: CASSIMAGYSNQPQHF
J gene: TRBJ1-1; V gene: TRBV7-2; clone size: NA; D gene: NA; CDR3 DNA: TGTGCCAGCAGCTTACTCGGGAACTTGAACACTGAAGCTTTCTTT; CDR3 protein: CASSLLGNLNTEAFF
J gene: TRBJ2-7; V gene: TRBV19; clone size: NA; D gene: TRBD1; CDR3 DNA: TGTGCCAGCCGGGGACAGGGATCCTCCTACGAGCAGTACTTC; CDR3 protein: CASRGQGSSYEQYF
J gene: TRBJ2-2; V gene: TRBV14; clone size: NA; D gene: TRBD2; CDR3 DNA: TGTGCCAGCAGCCAAGATATCGCCCTAGCGGGAGAGATCGGGGAGCTGTTTTTT; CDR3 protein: CASSQDIALAGEIGELFF
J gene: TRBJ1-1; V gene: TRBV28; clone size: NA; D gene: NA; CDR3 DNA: TGTGCCACTGCCAACCAGGGTTACACTGAAGCTTTCTTT; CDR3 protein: CATANQGYTEAFF
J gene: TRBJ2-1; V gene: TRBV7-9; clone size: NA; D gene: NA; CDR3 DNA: TGTGCCAGCAGCTTACCGCCTAGCGCACGGCAGTTCTTC; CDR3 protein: CASSLPPSARQFF
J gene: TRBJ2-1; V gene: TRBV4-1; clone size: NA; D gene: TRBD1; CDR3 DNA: TGCGCCAGCAGCCAAGATCACCTCCGGACAGGGAAATACAATGAGCAGTTCTTC; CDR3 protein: CASSQDHLRTGKYNEQFF
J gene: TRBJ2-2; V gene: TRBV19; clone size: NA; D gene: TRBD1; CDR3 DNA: TGTGCCAGTAGCCGTTTTTGGCTAGGACAGGAGTACACCGGGGAGCTGTTTTTT; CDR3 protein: CASSRFWLGQEYTGELFF
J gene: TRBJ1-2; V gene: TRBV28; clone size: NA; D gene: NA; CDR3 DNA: TGTGCCAGCAGTCTAGGGGGAAAAGTCGGTGGCTACACCTTC; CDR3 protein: CASSLGGKVGGYTF
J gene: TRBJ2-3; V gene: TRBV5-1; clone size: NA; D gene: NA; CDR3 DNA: TGCGCCAGCAGCTTGAACGGTTGGAGAGGAGATACGCAGTATTTT; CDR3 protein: CASSLNGWRGDTQYF
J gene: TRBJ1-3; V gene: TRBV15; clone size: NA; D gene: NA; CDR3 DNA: TGTGCCACCAGCAGAGACCTCGGACATTCCTCTGGAAACACCATATATTTT; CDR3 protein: CATSRDLGHSSGNTIYF
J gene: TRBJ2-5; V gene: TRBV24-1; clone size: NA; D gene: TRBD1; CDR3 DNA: TGTGCCACCAGTGACCAACTCAGGGGGCAGGAGACCCAGTACTTC; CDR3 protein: CATSDQLRGQETQYF
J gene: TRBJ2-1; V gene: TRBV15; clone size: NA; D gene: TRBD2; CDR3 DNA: TGTGCCACCAGCAGAGGAGCTAGCGGGTTAATTAGTCCTGAGCAGTTCTTC; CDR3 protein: CATSRGASGLISPEQFF
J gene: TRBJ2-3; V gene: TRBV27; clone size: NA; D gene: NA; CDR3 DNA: TGTGCCAGCAGTGCAGGGGGGACGCAGTATTTT; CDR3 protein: CASSAGGTQYF
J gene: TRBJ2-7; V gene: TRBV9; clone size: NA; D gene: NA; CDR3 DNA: TGTGCCAGCAGCACCGGGACAAGCTACGAGCAGTACTTC; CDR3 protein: CASSTGTSYEQYF
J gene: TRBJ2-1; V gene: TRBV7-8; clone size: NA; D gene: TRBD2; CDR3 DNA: TGTGCCAGCAGCTTATTGGGCGGGAGACCCTACAATGAGCAGTTCTTC; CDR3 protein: CASSLLGGRPYNEQFF
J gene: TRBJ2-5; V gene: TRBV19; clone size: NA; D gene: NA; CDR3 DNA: TGTGCCAGTAGTATAGACGACCAAGAGACCCAGTACTTC; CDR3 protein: CASSIDDQETQYF
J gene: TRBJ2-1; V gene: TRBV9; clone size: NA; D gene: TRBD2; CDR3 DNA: TGTGCCAGCAGCCCAAGACTAGCGGGAGGAGGTAATGAGCAGTTCTTC; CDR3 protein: CASSPRLAGGGNEQFF
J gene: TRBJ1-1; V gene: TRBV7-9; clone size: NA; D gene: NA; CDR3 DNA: TGTGCCACCAGCAGCGAGCCACCAGTTTTGCTTATGAACACTGAAGCTTTCTTT; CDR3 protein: CATSSEPPVLLMNTEAFF
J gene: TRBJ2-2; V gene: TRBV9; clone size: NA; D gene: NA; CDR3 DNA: TGTGCCAGCAGCGTAGTATCAGGTGTCGGGGAGCTGTTTTTT; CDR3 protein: CASSVVSGVGELFF
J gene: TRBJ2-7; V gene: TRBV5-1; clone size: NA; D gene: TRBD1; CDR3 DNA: TGCGCCAGCAGCCTATTCCAGGGACAGGGCCCAATCTACAGCTCCTACGAGCAGTACTTC; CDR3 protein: CASSLFQGQGPIYSSYEQYF
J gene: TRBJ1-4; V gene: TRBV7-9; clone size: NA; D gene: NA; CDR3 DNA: TGTGCCAGCAGCTATCGAGGGGAGGGGGAAAAACTGCTTTTT; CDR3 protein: CASSYRGEGEKLLF
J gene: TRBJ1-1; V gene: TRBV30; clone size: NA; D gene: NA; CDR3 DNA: TGTGCCTGGACCCACCCCGACAGACCCAACACTGAAGCTTTCTTT; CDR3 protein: CAWTHPDRPNTEAFF
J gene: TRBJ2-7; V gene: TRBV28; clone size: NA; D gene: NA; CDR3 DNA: TGTGCCAGCAGTTTAACGATGCGGGAGCAGTACTTC; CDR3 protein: CASSLTMREQYF
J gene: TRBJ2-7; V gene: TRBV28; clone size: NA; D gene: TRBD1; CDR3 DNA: TGTGCCAGCAGTCCCAGGACAGGGGCGGCCTACGAGCAGTACTTC; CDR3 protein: CASSPRTGAAYEQYF
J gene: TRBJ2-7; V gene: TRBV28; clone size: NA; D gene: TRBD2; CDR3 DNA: TGTGCCAGCAGTAGCGGGGGAGGGCAGGATCACTTC; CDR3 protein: CASSSGGGQDHF